This TCR beta chain came from a study of blood T cell repertoires in COVID-19. Authors' data handling: Scientists estimated how many nucleated cells there were by amplifying reference gene primers. Assay used: immunoSEQ multiplex PCR; TCRdb lists only in-frame clones, some missing. For V, J and clone size, that table is used; D and trimming come from the DNA. The sample includes approximately 130,000 clones, approximately 87% of them seen just once. CDR3 length: 13 amino acids. Per the germline V gene, CDR1 is SGDLS and CDR2 is YYNGEE. V was shortened by 3 bases and J by 5 bases, with 11 bases between the two germline ends.

Sample: peripheral blood. This chain joins TRBV9 and TRBJ2-5, with D unclear. This clonotype was obtained from a man in his forties or fifties with active COVID-19. CDR3 nucleotide sequence: TGTGCCAGCAGCGCTTCTCGCGCGGAGACCCAGTACTTC. This codes for CASSASRAETQYF. Filled out from reference TRBV9 and TRBJ2-5, the complete variable domain reads DSGVTQTPKHLITATGQRVTLRCSPRSGDLSVYWYQQSLDQGLQFLIQYYNGEERAKGNILERFSAQQFPDLHSELNLSSLELGDSALYFCASSASRAETQYFGPGTRLLVL.